This TCR beta chain is drawn from a study of blood T cell repertoires in COVID-19. For the study at large: Some COVID-19 samples were acute and others convalescent; all came from the United States, Italy and Spain. PBMCs, B-cell-depleted T cells, or T cells provided the cDNA or gDNA that made up the material.

Original methodology: Estimation of nucleated cell counts was performed using reference gene primer amplification. Libraries were prepared by immunoSEQ multiplex PCR; TCRdb keeps only in-frame clonotypes and omits some of them. That table furnishes V, J and clone size, whereas the DNA furnished D and trimming. The repertoire includes about 260,000 clones, roughly 80% of them detected once, and under 5.5% sits in the top ten. This clone has just one count. With 1 base clipped from V and 7 bases from J, the junction kept 7 bases outside the gene matches. This CDR3 is 14 amino acids long. Germline CDR1 GTSNPN, CDR2 SVGIG (reference sequence).

The V call is TRBV30, the J call TRBJ1-2, with TRBD1 matching 9 bases. This TCR was recovered from a man aged 55-75 years with acute or convalescent COVID-19. Sequenced input: peripheral blood. CDR3 coding DNA: TGTGCCTGGAGTGCCGGACAGGGGCCCATTGGCTACACCTTC. Its protein is CAWSAGQGPIGYTF.